Listed below are T cell receptor beta chains from one sample, sequenced in a study of T cell responses to AZD1222 COVID-19 vaccine. Repertoires were generated with immunoSEQ multiplex PCR, while TCRdb's copy carries only in-frame clones and drops some. The sample shows 75,000 to 100,000 clones, roughly 92% of them seen only once. Material: peripheral blood, obtained on day 0 of AZD1222 vaccination. Every receptor here comes from an adult in good health. Both conserved end residues are part of each CDR3. D genes are given only for firm matches. Expanded clones are given a class, and other clones once, few, many or no size at all.

-	TRBV9	few	TRBJ1-2	CASSVDPGSDYGYTF	TGTGCCAGCAGCGTAGATCCAGGGTCGGACTATGGCTACACCTTC
-	TRBV18	-	TRBJ2-7	CASSPDNSYEQYF	TGTGCCAGCTCACCAGACAACTCCTACGAGCAGTACTTC
-	TRBV20-1	-	TRBJ1-1	CSASRAALNTEAFF	TGCAGTGCTAGTCGGGCAGCATTGAACACTGAAGCTTTCTTT
-	TRBV6-1	-	TRBJ1-5	CASSEYVKGNQPQHF	TGTGCCAGCAGTGAATATGTGAAGGGCAATCAGCCCCAGCATTTT
-	TRBV19	-	TRBJ1-5	CASSISPRSNQPQHF	TGTGCCAGTAGTATAAGTCCGAGGAGCAATCAGCCCCAGCATTTT
-	TRBV3-1/TRBV3-2	-	TRBJ1-1	CASSQVLGGRANTEAFF	TGTGCCAGCAGCCAAGTATTAGGAGGCAGGGCGAACACTGAAGCTTTCTTT
-	TRBV7-9	-	TRBJ1-5	CASSLSGEGQPQHF	TGTGCCAGCAGCTTATCAGGGGAAGGCCAGCCCCAGCATTTT
-	TRBV2	once	TRBJ2-5	CASMVAKYQETQYF	TGTGCCAGCATGGTAGCGAAGTACCAAGAGACCCAGTACTTC
-	TRBV7-2	-	TRBJ2-7	CASSLWGGEQYF	TGTGCCAGCAGCTTATGGGGTGGCGAGCAGTACTTC
-	TRBV28	-	TRBJ1-5	CASSFDGYNQPQHF	TGTGCCAGCAGTTTTGACGGGTACAATCAGCCCCAGCATTTT
-	TRBV6-5	-	TRBJ2-7	CASSDSSGPYEQYF	TGTGCCAGCAGTGACTCGTCCGGGCCCTACGAGCAGTACTTC
-	TRBV19	-	TRBJ1-2	CASFNPGVGYGYTF	TGTGCCAGTTTCAACCCCGGGGTAGGCTATGGCTACACCTTC
TRBD1	TRBV7-9	-	TRBJ2-1	CASSLIQTGAEQFF	TGTGCCAGCAGCTTAATTCAGACAGGGGCTGAGCAGTTCTTC
-	TRBV28	-	TRBJ1-2	CASSLVGMGGYTF	TGTGCCAGCAGTTTGGTCGGAATGGGTGGCTACACCTTC
-	TRBV5-4	-	TRBJ1-1	CASSFYRDVNTEAFF	TGTGCCAGCAGCTTCTACAGGGATGTGAACACTGAAGCTTTCTTT
TRBD2	TRBV24-1	-	TRBJ2-1	CATSEPGLEPAEQFF	TGTGCCACCAGTGAACCGGGACTAGAGCCCGCTGAGCAGTTCTTC
-	TRBV2	-	TRBJ1-1	CASSEGKNTEAFF	TGTGCCAGCAGTGAAGGGAAGAACACTGAAGCTTTCTTT
-	TRBV5-5	-	TRBJ2-7	CASSSRTWGYSYEQYF	TGTGCCAGCAGCTCAAGGACATGGGGATACTCCTACGAGCAGTACTTC
-	TRBV6-5	-	TRBJ1-3	CASGGGNTIYF	TGTGCCAGCGGGGGAGGAAACACCATATATTTT
-	TRBV23-1	-	TRBJ1-1	CASGVDTEAFF	TGCGCCAGCGGAGTTGACACTGAAGCTTTCTTT
-	TRBV4-3	-	TRBJ2-7	CASSQDPQSGYEQYF	TGCGCCAGCAGCCAAGATCCCCAGTCGGGCTACGAGCAGTACTTC
-	TRBV19	-	TRBJ1-5	CASSEEGRPQHF	TGTGCCAGTAGTGAGGAGGGTCGGCCCCAGCATTTT
TRBD1	TRBV18	-	TRBJ2-1	CASSRTGNEQFF	TGTGCCAGCTCAAGGACAGGGAATGAGCAGTTCTTC
-	TRBV14	-	TRBJ1-6	CASSGTPNSPLHF	TGTGCCAGCAGCGGGACACCGAATTCACCCCTCCACTTT
-	TRBV5-4	-	TRBJ2-1	CASSPGRGGSYNEQFF	TGTGCCAGCAGCCCGGGTAGGGGGGGCTCCTACAATGAGCAGTTCTTC
-	TRBV10-3	-	TRBJ1-5	CAISDGQSYSNQPQHF	TGTGCCATCAGTGACGGACAGTCCTATAGCAATCAGCCCCAGCATTTT
-	TRBV12-3/TRBV12-4	once	TRBJ1-2	CASIERRGYGYTF	TGTGCCAGCATTGAAAGGCGTGGCTATGGCTACACCTTC
-	TRBV6-5	-	TRBJ1-2	CASSSNPRGNYGYTF	TGTGCCAGCAGTTCCAACCCTAGAGGCAACTATGGCTACACCTTC
-	TRBV14	-	TRBJ1-4	CASSQDKTQWGEKLFF	TGTGCCAGCAGCCAAGATAAGACCCAATGGGGTGAAAAACTGTTTTTT
-	TRBV7-2	-	TRBJ1-3	CASSPHRVSGNTIYF	TGTGCCAGCAGCCCACACAGGGTCTCTGGAAACACCATATATTTT
-	TRBV5-1	once	TRBJ1-1	CASSPRQQNTEAFF	TGCGCCAGCAGCCCCCGACAGCAGAACACTGAAGCTTTCTTT
-	TRBV6-5	once	TRBJ1-6	CASKRPDNSPLHF	TGTGCCAGCAAACGACCCGATAATTCACCCCTCCACTTT
TRBD1	TRBV10-1	few	TRBJ1-1	CASIGTENTEAFF	TGCGCCAGCATCGGGACAGAGAACACTGAAGCTTTCTTT
TRBD1	TRBV18	-	TRBJ1-3	CASSPTRQGSGNTIYF	TGTGCCAGCTCACCAACTAGACAGGGCTCTGGAAACACCATATATTTT
-	TRBV28	-	TRBJ2-5	CASSNREVTQYF	TGTGCCAGCAGTAACAGGGAGGTGACCCAGTACTTC
-	TRBV21-1	-	TRBJ2-1	CASSKKEPSVNEQFF	TGTGCCAGCAGCAAAAAGGAACCAAGCGTGAATGAGCAGTTCTTC
-	TRBV5-1	-	TRBJ2-2	CASSWEVRGNTGELFF	TGCGCCAGCAGCTGGGAAGTGCGTGGCAACACCGGGGAGCTGTTTTTT
-	TRBV19	-	TRBJ1-5	CASKWGGGNQPQHF	TGTGCCAGCAAATGGGGGGGTGGCAATCAGCCCCAGCATTTT
-	TRBV19	-	TRBJ1-6	CAASRGSYNSPLHF	TGTGCCGCTAGCCGAGGCTCCTATAATTCACCCCTCCACTTT
-	TRBV16	-	TRBJ1-5	CASSQYGGSSNQPQHF	TGTGCCAGCAGCCAATATGGAGGATCTAGCAATCAGCCCCAGCATTTT
-	TRBV6-4	once	TRBJ1-5	CASSFEHGQPQHF	TGTGCCAGCAGCTTTGAACACGGTCAGCCCCAGCATTTT